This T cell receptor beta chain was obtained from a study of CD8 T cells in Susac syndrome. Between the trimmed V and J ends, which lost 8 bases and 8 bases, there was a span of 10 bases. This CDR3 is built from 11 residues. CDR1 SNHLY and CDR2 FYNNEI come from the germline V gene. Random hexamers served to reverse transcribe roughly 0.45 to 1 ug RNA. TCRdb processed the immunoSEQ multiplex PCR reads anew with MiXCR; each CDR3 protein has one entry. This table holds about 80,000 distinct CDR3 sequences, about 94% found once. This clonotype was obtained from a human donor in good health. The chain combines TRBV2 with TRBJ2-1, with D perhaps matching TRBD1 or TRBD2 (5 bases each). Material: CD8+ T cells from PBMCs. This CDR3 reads CASPRGDEQFF. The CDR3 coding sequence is TGTGCCAGCCCAAGAGGGGATGAGCAGTTCTTC.